The 18 T cell receptor beta chains below were found in one sample sequenced in a study of T cells in Graves' hyperthyroidism and ophthalmopathy. Template material for amplifying TCR beta CDR3 regions consisted of RNA transcripts. The TCR CDR3 first-round RT-PCR relied on the HTBI primer set. TCRdb used MiXCR to reprocess the multiplex PCR reads, holding one entry per CDR3 protein. The table lists approximately 640,000 distinct CDR3 sequences, 15% to 20% of them singletons. The sequenced material came from blood. These receptors all stem from a woman in her twenties or thirties with Graves' hyperthyroidism.

This clonotype was recorded at least ten times. The chain combines TRBV5-1 with TRBJ1-2; TRBD1 might be the D (6 bases). The CDR3 runs 13 residues. Trimming took 3 bases from V and 4 from J, leaving 10 bases between them. Germline V gene data show CDR1 as SGHRS and CDR2 as YFSETQ. The chain's CDR3 is CASSSQGIYGYTF. The CDR3 DNA sequence: TGCGCCAGCAGCTCACAGGGAATCTATGGCTACACCTTC.

This clonotype was counted only a few times. V and J are TRBV7-9 and TRBJ2-5, with 9 positions matching TRBD1. From germline, CDR1 is SEHNR and CDR2 FQNEAQ (reference sequence). V trimming: 6 bases; J trimming: 5 bases; junction bases outside the gene matches: 4. This CDR3 has 13 amino acids. The CDR3 protein is CASRGQGRETQYF. The CDR3 DNA is TGTGCCAGCAGGGGACAGGGTCGGGAGACCCAGTACTTC. Filled out from reference TRBV7-9 and TRBJ2-5, the complete variable domain reads DTGVSQNPRHKITKRGQNVTFRCDPISEHNRLYWYRQTLGQGPEFLTYFQNEAQLEKSRLLSDRFSAERPKGSFSTLEIQRTEQGDSAMYLCASRGQGRETQYFGPGTRLLVL.

This clonotype has a count of ten or more. The J gene is TRBJ2-1, the V gene TRBV7-2, with TRBD1 matching over 9 bases. The V and J ends lost 5 bases and 5 bases, in that order; junction bases with no gene match: 4. CDR3 size: 14 residues. Germline CDR1 and CDR2: SGHTA and FQGNSA. The CDR3 sequence: CASSVRDRDNEQFF. The CDR3 DNA reads TGTGCCAGCAGCGTCCGGGACAGGGACAATGAGCAGTTCTTC.

The chain links TRBV19 to TRBJ2-7; 7 bases are a match to TRBD2. CDR3 length: 13 amino acids. Germline CDR1 reads LNHDA; CDR2 reads SQIVND (reference sequence). After removal of 5 bases from V and 4 bases from J, the junction contained 5 bases not matched to a gene. The CDR3 region has the DNA TGTGCCAGTAGTGGGCTAGCGGTTTACGAGCAGTACTTC. Its translation: CASSGLAVYEQYF.

This clonotype showed up many times. This sequence joins TRBV11-2 and TRBJ1-1; D is unclear. Germline V gene sequence: CDR1 SGHAT, CDR2 FQNNGV. The CDR3 is 16 residues long. The V end was cut by 5 bases, the J end by 0 bases, with 16 bases between. CDR3 sequence: CASSPSGGTMNTEAFF. As DNA, the CDR3 is TGTGCCAGCAGCCCTTCTGGCGGTACAATGAACACTGAAGCTTTCTTT.

This clonotype was counted ten times or more. The chain is built from TRBV18 and TRBJ2-3, with D hard to call. The V end was cut by 3 bases, the J end by 0 bases, with 7 bases between. Germline CDR1 is KGHSH and CDR2 is LQKENI. CDR3 length: 14 residues. Written as DNA, the CDR3 is TGTGCCAGCTCACCGTCCCCTAGCACAGATACGCAGTATTTT. Translated: CASSPSPSTDTQYF.

The J gene is TRBJ1-2, the V gene TRBV3-1; D is undetermined. Germline-derived CDR1 and CDR2 are LGHDT and YNNKEL (reference sequence). The CDR3 runs to 14 residues. V was clipped by 3 bases and J by 6 bases, with 14 bases between them. CDR3 nucleotides: TGTGCCAGCAGCCAGGGAGGGTCGGGCCATGGCTACACCTTC. Translation: CASSQGGSGHGYTF.

This clonotype was picked up a small number of times. This chain links TRBV5-8 with TRBJ1-1; TRBD1 is a possible D gene (5 bases). The V and J ends lost 5 bases and 5 bases respectively, with 10 bases between them. There are 12 residues in the CDR3. CDR1 is SGHTS and CDR2 is YDEGEE in the germline V gene. In DNA, the CDR3 is TGTGCCAGCAGGGGGACGGGGACTGAAGCTTTCTTT. Protein sequence: CASRGTGTEAFF.

Regarding this clonotype: The germline gene is not matched at one end of the junction; a read error may be the cause. The chain couples TRBV29-1 to TRBJ1-1; D uncertain. The CDR3 runs 14 residues. The germline CDR1 and CDR2 sequences are SQVTM and ANQGSEA. The CDR3 sequence: CSAEDRATNTEAFF. In DNA, the CDR3 is TGCAGCGCTGAAGATCGTGCCACGAACACTGAAGCTTTCTTT.

The chain joins TRBV7-9 to TRBJ1-2, with D perhaps TRBD1 (6 bases). CDR1 is SEHNR, CDR2 FQNEAQ, per germline (reference sequence). Trimming removed 1 base from V and 2 bases from J, with 20 bases in between. The CDR3 totals 18 residues. The CDR3 DNA follows: TGTGCCAGCAGCTTAGTGGATTGGGGGGCCCCTCGCAACTATGGCTACACCTTC. Translating gives CASSLVDWGAPRNYGYTF. Variable domain in full (rest from reference TRBV7-9 and TRBJ1-2): DTGVSQNPRHKITKRGQNVTFRCDPISEHNRLYWYRQTLGQGPEFLTYFQNEAQLEKSRLLSDRFSAERPKGSFSTLEIQRTEQGDSAMYLCASSLVDWGAPRNYGYTFGSGTRLTVV.

The chain has TRBV7-6 and TRBJ2-7; TRBD1 agrees at 9 bases. With V trimmed by 5 bases and J by 3 bases, 8 bases remained unmatched. The length of the CDR3 is 15 residues. The germline V gene encodes CDR1 SGHVS and CDR2 FNYEAQ. CDR3 region: CASSRVRDRVYEQYF. CDR3 DNA: TGTGCCAGCAGCCGAGTCCGGGACAGGGTCTACGAGCAGTACTTC.

In this sample, this clonotype turned up many times. V is TRBV12-3 or TRBV12-4 and J is TRBJ2-5; 7 bases agree with TRBD1. The CDR3 totals 13 residues. The J segment lost 5 bases and the V segment lost 5 bases, leaving 5 bases of the junction unmatched. CDR3 bases: TGTGCCAGCAGTCGGGACAGAAGGGAGACCCAGTACTTC. Amino acid sequence: CASSRDRRETQYF.

This clonotype is categorized as medium-sized. The CDR3, as DNA: TGCAGTGCTAGAGATGGAGATCCTCAAGAGACCCAGTACTTC. Translating it yields CSARDGDPQETQYF. This sequence joins TRBV20-1 and TRBJ2-5; D unresolved. CDR1 is DFQATT and CDR2 is SNEGSKA in the germline V gene (reference sequence). V lost 0 bases, J lost 2 bases, and 10 bases lay in between. This CDR3 region has 14 residues.

This clonotype was observed at least ten times. The chain combines TRBV7-2 with TRBJ2-7, with TRBD1 matching over 8 bases. The V gene end was trimmed by 3 bases and the J gene end by 0 bases; junction bases not matched to a gene: 7. The germline V gene has CDR1 SGHTA and CDR2 FQGNSA. This CDR3 is 16 amino acids long. Here the CDR3 DNA reads TGTGCCAGCAGCTTCCCGGGACAGGTTTTCTCCTACGAGCAGTACTTC. It is translated as CASSFPGQVFSYEQYF.

This clonotype was counted at least ten times. The rearrangement links TRBV6-1 to TRBJ1-1, with D hard to call. Germline CDR1 and CDR2: MNHNS and SASEGT. The CDR3 is 13 amino acids. V was clipped by 7 bases and J by 0 bases, with 9 bases between them. The CDR3, as DNA: TGTGCCAGCACCCTGACATTGAACACTGAAGCTTTCTTT. This codes for CASTLTLNTEAFF.

This clonotype occurred many times. The V and J genes are TRBV7-2 and TRBJ2-3, with TRBD2 matching 8 bases. The CDR3 is made up of 16 amino acids. CDR1 is SGHTA and CDR2 is FQGNSA in the germline V gene. J gave up 0 bases and V 1 base, and 3 bases lay outside the gene matches. CDR3 bases: TGTGCCAGCAGCTTAGTCGGCGGGAGGAGCACAGATACGCAGTATTTT. This encodes CASSLVGGRSTDTQYF.

This clonotype appeared many times. V and J are TRBV28 and TRBJ1-4; 7 positions match TRBD1. The V gene end was trimmed by 8 bases and the J gene end by 7 bases; junction bases not matched to a gene: 4. The CDR3 is 12 amino acids. Looked up from germline, CDR1 is MDHEN and CDR2 is SYDVKM. The CDR3 nucleotides read TGTGCCAGCCAACAGGGGCGTGAAAAACTGTTTTTT. Translating gives CASQQGREKLFF.

This clonotype was detected a few times. This rearrangement joins TRBV4-1 to TRBJ2-5; D remains unclear. This CDR3 spans 14 amino acids. Per germline, CDR1 MGHRA and CDR2 YSYEKL. Trimming took 0 bases from V and 2 from J, leaving 7 bases between them. CDR3 region: CASSQDRVQETQYF. The DNA for the CDR3 is TGCGCCAGCAGCCAAGATCGAGTACAAGAGACCCAGTACTTC.